The source of this T cell receptor beta chain is a study of blood T cell repertoires in COVID-19. Study overall: Samples representing acute and convalescent COVID-19 were sourced from the United States, Italy and Spain.

This clone appeared a few times. Germline V lookup: CDR1 SNHLY, CDR2 FYNNEI. V was shortened by 6 bases and J by 0 bases, with 10 bases between the two germline ends. CDR3 length: 14 residues. Sequenced by immunoSEQ multiplex PCR; TCRdb stores in-frame clones only, minus some. The sample holds over 100,000 clones, roughly 75% seen once. The receptor was isolated from a human donor in a cohort sampled during active or convalescent COVID-19. The specimen sequenced was peripheral blood. The V and J genes are TRBV2 and TRBJ2-3; D remains ambiguous. CDR3 nucleotides: TGTGCCAGCAGGTTTGGTCAGAGCACAGATACGCAGTATTTT. Translation gives CASRFGQSTDTQYF.